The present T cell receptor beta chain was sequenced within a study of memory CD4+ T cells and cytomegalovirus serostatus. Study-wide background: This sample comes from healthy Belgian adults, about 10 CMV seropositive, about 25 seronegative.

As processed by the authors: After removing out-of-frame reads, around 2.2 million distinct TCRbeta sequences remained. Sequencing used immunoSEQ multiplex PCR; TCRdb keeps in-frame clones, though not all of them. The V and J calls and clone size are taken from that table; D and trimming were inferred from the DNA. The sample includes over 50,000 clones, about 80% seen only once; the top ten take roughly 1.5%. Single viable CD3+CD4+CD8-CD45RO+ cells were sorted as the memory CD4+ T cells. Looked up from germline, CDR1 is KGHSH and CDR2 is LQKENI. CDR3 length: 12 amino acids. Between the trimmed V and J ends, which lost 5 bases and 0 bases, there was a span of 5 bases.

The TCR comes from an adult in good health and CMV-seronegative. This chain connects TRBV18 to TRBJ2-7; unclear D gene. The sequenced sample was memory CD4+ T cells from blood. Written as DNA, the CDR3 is TGTGCCAGCTCAACCAGCTCCTACGAGCAGTACTTC. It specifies CASSTSSYEQYF.